The clone carrying this T cell receptor beta chain was recorded at least ten times. The antigen remains unidentified. The CDR3 runs 15 residues. V was clipped by 7 bases and J by 7 bases; unmatched bases: 12. The cDNA was synthesized by means of template-switch 5'RACE, which was carried out with 10-nucleotide random UMIs. TCRdb recomputed calls from the 5' RACE reads with MiXCR, one row per CDR3 protein. The sample has 100,000 or so distinct CDR3 sequences; around 3.3% are singletons. This sample is part of a study of neurological immune-mediated disorders. The study's findings and limits: Sharing of CDR3 amino acid sequences among expanded clones across subjects was absent, suggesting private repertoires in all groups. One related-CDR3 cluster, which may be a signature, held the repertoires of 18 of 34 multiple sclerosis patients after phylogenetic grouping.

Sequenced material: PBMCs. This chain links TRBV12-3 or TRBV12-4 with TRBJ2-3; 9 bases are a match to TRBD2. The clonotype was recovered from a young woman with multiple sclerosis. CDR3 sequence: CASTPQAGGTNTQYF. In DNA form, the CDR3 reads TGTGCCAGCACCCCTCAGGCGGGAGGGACAAATACGCAGTATTTT.